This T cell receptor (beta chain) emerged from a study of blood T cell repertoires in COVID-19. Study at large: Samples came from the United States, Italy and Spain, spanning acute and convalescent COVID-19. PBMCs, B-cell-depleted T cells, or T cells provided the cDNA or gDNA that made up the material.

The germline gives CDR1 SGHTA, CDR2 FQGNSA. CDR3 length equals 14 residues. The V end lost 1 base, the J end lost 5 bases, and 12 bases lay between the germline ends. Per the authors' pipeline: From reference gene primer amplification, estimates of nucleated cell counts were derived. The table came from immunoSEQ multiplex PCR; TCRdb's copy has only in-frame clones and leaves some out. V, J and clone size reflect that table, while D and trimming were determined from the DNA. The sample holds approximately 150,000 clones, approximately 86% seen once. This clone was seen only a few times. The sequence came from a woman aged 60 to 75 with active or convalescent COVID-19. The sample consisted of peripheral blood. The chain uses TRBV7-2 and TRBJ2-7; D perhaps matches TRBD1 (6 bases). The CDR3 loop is CASSLGQANDEQYF. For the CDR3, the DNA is TGTGCCAGCAGCTTAGGACAGGCAAACGACGAGCAGTACTTC.